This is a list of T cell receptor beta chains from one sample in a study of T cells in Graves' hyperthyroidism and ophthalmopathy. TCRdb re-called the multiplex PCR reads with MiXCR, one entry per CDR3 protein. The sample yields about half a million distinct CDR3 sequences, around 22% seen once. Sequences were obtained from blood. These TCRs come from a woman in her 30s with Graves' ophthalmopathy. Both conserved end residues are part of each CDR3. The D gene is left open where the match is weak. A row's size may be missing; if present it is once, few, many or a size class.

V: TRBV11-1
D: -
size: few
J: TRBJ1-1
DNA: TGTGCCAGCAGCTTAGGAGGGGACCACACTGAAGCTTTCTTT
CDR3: CASSLGGDHTEAFF

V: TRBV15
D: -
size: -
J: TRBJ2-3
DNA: TGTGCCACCAGCAGAGGGGGGCGGGTAGATACGCAGTATTTT
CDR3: CATSRGGRVDTQYF

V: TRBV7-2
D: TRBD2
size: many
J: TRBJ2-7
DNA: TGTGCCAGCAGCTTGGGACTAGGAGCCTACGAGCAGTACTTC
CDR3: CASSLGLGAYEQYF

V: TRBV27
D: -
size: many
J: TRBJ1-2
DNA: TGTGCCAGCATTGGCCCTTTGTGGCAGAGTGGGAACTATGGCTACACCTTC
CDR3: CASIGPLWQSGNYGYTF

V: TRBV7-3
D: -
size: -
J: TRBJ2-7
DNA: TGTGCCAGCAGCGCCGGGATACTTCCCTACGAGCAGTACTTC
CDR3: CASSAGILPYEQYF

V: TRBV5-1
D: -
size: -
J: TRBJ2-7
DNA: TGCGCCAGCAGACCTTACTACGAGCAGTACTTC
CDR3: CASRPYYEQYF

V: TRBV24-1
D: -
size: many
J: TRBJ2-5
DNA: TGTGCCACCAGTGACGGGCGGAACCTGTACCAAGAGACCCAGTACTTC
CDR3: CATSDGRNLYQETQYF

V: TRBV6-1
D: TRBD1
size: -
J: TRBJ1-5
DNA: TGTGCCAGCAGTCTTAGTAGAACAGGGGGGAATCAGCCCCAGCATTTT
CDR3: CASSLSRTGGNQPQHF

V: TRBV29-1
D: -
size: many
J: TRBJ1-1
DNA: TGCAGCGTTGACGTCTCTGAAGCTTTCTTT
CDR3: CSVDVSEAFF

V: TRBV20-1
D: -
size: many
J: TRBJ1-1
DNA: TGCAGTGCTAGATACGGGTACACTGAAGCTTTCTTC
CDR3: CSARYGYTEAFF

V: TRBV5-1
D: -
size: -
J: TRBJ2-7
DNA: TGCGCCAGCAGCCCAGACAGGTCTTACTCCTACGAGCAGTACTTC
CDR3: CASSPDRSYSYEQYF

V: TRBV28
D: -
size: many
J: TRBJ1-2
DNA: TGTGCCAGCAGTTTAATCAGAGCTAACTATGGCTACACCTTC
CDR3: CASSLIRANYGYTF

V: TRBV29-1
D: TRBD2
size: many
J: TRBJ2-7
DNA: TGCAGCGTTTCTACGCCAGGGGGGACTAGCGGGGGGAAGAACGAGCAGTACTTC
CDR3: CSVSTPGGTSGGKNEQYF

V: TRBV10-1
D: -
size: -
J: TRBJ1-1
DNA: TGCGCCAGCAGTGAGTCCGAGTTTAACACTGAAGCTTTCTTT
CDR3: CASSESEFNTEAFF

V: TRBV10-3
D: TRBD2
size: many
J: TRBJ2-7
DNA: TGTGCCATCAGTGGCACTAGCGGGGGATACGAGCAGTACTTC
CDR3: CAISGTSGGYEQYF

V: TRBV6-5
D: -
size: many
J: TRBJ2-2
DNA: TGTGCCAGCAGTTACACGTACACCGGGGAGCTGTTTTTT
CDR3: CASSYTYTGELFF

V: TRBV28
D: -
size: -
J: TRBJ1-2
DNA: TGTGCCAGCAGTTTATCGAACAGCCAATATGGCTACACCTTC
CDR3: CASSLSNSQYGYTF

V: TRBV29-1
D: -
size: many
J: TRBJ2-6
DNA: TGCAGCGTTGAAGGCTCGACAGCCGGGGCCAACGTCCTGACTTTC
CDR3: CSVEGSTAGANVLTF

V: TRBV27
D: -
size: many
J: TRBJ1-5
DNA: TGTGCCAGCAGCCCGAAGGAGCGGGGGCTGGGTCAGCCCCAGCATTTT
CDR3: CASSPKERGLGQPQHF

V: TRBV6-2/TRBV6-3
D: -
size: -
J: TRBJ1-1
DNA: TGTGCCAGCAGTTACGCCATAGTCATTGAAGCTTTCTTT
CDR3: CASSYAIVIEAFF

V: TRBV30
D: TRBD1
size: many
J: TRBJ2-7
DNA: TGTGCTTACGCCCCTGGGACAGGCTACGAGCAGTACTTC
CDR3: CAYAPGTGYEQYF

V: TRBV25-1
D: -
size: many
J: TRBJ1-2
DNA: TGTGCCAGCAGTGAGACAGGCTATGGCTACACCTTC
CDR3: CASSETGYGYTF

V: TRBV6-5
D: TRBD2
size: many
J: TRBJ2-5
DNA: TGTGCCAGCAGTTTGCGTCTCGGGGGAGGGCGAAAAGAGACCCAGTACTTC
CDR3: CASSLRLGGGRKETQYF

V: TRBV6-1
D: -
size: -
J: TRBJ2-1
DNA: TGTGCCAGCAACCGGGCCGGGCCGGGCGACAATGAGCAGTTCTTC
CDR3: CASNRAGPGDNEQFF

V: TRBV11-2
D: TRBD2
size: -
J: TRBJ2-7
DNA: TGTGCCAGCAGCTTGGGTCGAGGTCGCGGGAGTGAAAACGAGCAGTACTTC
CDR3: CASSLGRGRGSENEQYF

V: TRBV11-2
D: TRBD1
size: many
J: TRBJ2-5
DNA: TGTGCCAGCAGCCGAACAGGGGGGGAGACCCAGTACTTC
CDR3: CASSRTGGETQYF

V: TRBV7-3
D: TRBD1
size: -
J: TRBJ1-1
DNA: TGTGCCAGCAGCTTAGGGACAGGGGCCTCTGAAGCTTTCTTT
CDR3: CASSLGTGASEAFF

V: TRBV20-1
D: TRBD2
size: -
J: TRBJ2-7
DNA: TGCAGTGCCCGACTAGCGGTACCCTACGAGCAGTACTTC
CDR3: CSARLAVPYEQYF

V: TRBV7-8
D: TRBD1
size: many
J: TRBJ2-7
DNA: TGTGCCAGCAGCACCGGACAGGGATCCCACGAGCAGTACTTC
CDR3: CASSTGQGSHEQYF

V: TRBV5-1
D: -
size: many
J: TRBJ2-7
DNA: TGCGCCAGCAGCTTGTCAAGTCAAATCGACGAGCAGTACTTC
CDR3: CASSLSSQIDEQYF

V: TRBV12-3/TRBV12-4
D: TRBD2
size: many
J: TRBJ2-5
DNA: TGTGCCAGCAGTTTAGCGACTAGCGGGGCAGAGACCCAGTACTTC
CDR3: CASSLATSGAETQYF

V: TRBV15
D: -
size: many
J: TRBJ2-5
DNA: TGTGCCACCAGCAGAGATTTCGGGGACCAAGAGACCCAGTACTTC
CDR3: CATSRDFGDQETQYF

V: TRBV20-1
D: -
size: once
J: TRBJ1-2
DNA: TGCAGTGTTACCGTACACAGGGACCCCGGCTACACCTTC
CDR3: CSVTVHRDPGYTF

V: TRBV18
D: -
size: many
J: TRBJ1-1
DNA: TGTGCCAGCTCACCAGACCCCGGTGGAACTGAAGCTTTCTTT
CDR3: CASSPDPGGTEAFF

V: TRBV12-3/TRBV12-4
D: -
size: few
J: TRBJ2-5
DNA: TGTGCCAGCAGTACCCCAGGGGGGGAGACCCAGTACTTC
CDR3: CASSTPGGETQYF

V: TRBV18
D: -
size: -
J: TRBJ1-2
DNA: TGTGCCAGCTCACCAGAAACAGGTGTTGGTGGCTACACCTTC
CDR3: CASSPETGVGGYTF

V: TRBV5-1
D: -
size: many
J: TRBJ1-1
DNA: TGCGCCAGCAGCTTGTCTGTCGGGGACGGGCCCACTGAAGCTTTCTTT
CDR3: CASSLSVGDGPTEAFF

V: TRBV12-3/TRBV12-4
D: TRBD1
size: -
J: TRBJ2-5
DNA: TGTGCCAGCAGTTGGGACAGGCGGGAAGAGACCCAGTACTTC
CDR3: CASSWDRREETQYF

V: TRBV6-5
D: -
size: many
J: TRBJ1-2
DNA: TGTGCCAGCAGTTATATGGGGGAAAATGGCTACACCTTC
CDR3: CASSYMGENGYTF

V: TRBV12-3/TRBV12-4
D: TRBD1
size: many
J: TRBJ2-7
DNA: TGTGCCAGCAGTTTAGCGGGCAGGGGGTACGAGCAGTACTTC
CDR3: CASSLAGRGYEQYF

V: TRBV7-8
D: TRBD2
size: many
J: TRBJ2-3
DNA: TGTGCCAGCAGCCGACCGGGGGGGAGGACAGATACGCAGTATTTT
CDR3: CASSRPGGRTDTQYF

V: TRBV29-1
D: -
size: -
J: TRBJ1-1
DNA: TGCAGCGTCATGGGGGGGGTGAACACTGAAGCTTTCTTT
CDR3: CSVMGGVNTEAFF

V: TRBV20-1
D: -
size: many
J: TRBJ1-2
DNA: TGCAGTGCTTTCAGGCAGACGCACTATGGCTACACCTTC
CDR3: CSAFRQTHYGYTF

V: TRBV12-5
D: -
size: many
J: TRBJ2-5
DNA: TGTGCTAGTGGTTTGGGGACGACAGAGACCCAGTACTTC
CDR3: CASGLGTTETQYF

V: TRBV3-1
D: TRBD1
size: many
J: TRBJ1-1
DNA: TGTGCCAGCAGCCAAAGGACAGGGCCAGAAGCTTTCTTT
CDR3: CASSQRTGPEAFF

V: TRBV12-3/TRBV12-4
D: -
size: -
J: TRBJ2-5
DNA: TGTGCCAGCAGCTTAACTGGCACCGCGGGACTGGAGACCAAGTACTTC
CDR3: CASSLTGTAGLETKYF

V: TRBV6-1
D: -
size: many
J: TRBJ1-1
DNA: TGTGCCAGCAATACAGCCGAATTCGCTGAAGCTTTCTTT
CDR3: CASNTAEFAEAFF

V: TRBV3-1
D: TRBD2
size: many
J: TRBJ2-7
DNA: TGTGCCAGCAGCCCAACCCCGATGACTAGCGTTTACGAGCAGTACTTC
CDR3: CASSPTPMTSVYEQYF

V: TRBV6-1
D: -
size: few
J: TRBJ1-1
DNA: TGTGCCAGCACGGGTAGACAGAACACTGAAGCTTTCTTT
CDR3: CASTGRQNTEAFF

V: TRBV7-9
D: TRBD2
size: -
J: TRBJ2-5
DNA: TGTGCCAGCGCCCCTTGGCGCGGGGGGGCCGAAGAGACCCAGTACTTC
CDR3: CASAPWRGGAEETQYF

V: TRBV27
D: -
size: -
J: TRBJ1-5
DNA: TGTGCCAGCAGTTTGCGAGGACAGAGCAATCAGCCCCAGCATTTT
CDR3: CASSLRGQSNQPQHF

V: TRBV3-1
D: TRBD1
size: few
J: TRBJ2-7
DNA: TGTGTCAGCAGCCGAGGACAGGGGGGCGAGCAGTACTTC
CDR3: CVSSRGQGGEQYF

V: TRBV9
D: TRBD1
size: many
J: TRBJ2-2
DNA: TGTGCCAGCAGCGTACCTACCGGGACAGGGTTCGGGGAGCTGTTTTTT
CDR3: CASSVPTGTGFGELFF

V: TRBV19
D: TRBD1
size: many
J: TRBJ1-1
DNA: TGTGCCAGTAGAACAGGGGACGTTAACACTGAAGCTTTCTTT
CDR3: CASRTGDVNTEAFF

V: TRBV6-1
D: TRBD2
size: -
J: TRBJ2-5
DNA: TGTGCCAGCAGTGAACGGACACTAGCGGCAGAGACCCAGTACTTC
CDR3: CASSERTLAAETQYF

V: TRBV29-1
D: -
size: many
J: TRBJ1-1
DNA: TGCAGCGGACTAGGTGGGGAGTTGATGAACACTGAAGCTTTCTTT
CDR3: CSGLGGELMNTEAFF

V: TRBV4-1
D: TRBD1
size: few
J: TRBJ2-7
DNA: TGCGCCAGCAGCCAATATCCGGGGACAGGGTCTGCCGAGCAGTACTTC
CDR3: CASSQYPGTGSAEQYF